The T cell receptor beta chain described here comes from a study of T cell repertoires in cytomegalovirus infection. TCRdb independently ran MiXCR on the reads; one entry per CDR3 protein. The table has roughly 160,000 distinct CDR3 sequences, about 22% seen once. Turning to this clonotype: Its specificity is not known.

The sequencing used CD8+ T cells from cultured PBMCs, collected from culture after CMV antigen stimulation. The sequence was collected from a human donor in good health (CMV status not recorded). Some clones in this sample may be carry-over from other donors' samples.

In nucleotides, the CDR3 is TGTGCCAGCAGCCTGAGGCGGGGGTATGGCTACACCTTC. Translating gives CASSLRRGYGYTF. The V call is TRBV7-9, the J call TRBJ1-2; D may be TRBD1 (5 bases). CDR1 is SEHNR and CDR2 is FQNEAQ in the germline V gene (reference sequence). The germline V and J ends were trimmed by 5 bases and 5 bases, with 12 bases remaining between them. The CDR3 covers 13 residues.